The entry below describes one TCR beta chain. Its recognized antigen is unknown. No base qualities exist here, and no much larger clone lies one base off it. The data were obtained in a study of blood T cell repertoires in COVID-19 (dated by TCRdb to 2019 to 2021). Looking at the study overall: Samples covering the acute and convalescent phases of COVID-19 were provided by collaborators in the United States, Italy and Spain. The prospective study material was composed of cDNA or gDNA derived from T cells, B-cell-depleted T cells, or PBMCs. Deeply sampled blood TCRbeta repertoires from subjects exposed to, actively infected with, or recovered from COVID-19 were included in the dataset. A freely available public database, intended as a resource for researchers studying the immune response to SARS-CoV-2, is where the repertoires were released. Samples came from the ongoing ImmuneRACE study (first 160 participants) plus 1,254 subjects from 6 global collaborators. The sample metadata nearly always contained a de-identified subject ID, COVID-19 status, age in years and sex. HLA class I and class II types, where available, came from metadata supplied by the sample provider rather than from assay-based typing. The investigation overall reported the following: Clinical and demographic metadata were provided uncurated, with the amount varying by source and participant.

The immunoSEQ Assay, a bias-controlled multiplex PCR, was used to amplify TCRbeta CDR3 regions from genomic DNA. In the paper's pipeline: Nucleated cell counts per sample were estimated from amplification of reference gene primers within the assay. To quantify the absolute abundance of each unique TCRbeta CDR3 rearrangement, sequence reads were collapsed and filtered. For each sample, productive Simpson clonality was calculated as the square root of Simpson's diversity index across productive rearrangements. TCRdb carries this immuneACCESS record with in-frame sequences only. Its versions omit some clonotypes, under half of them owing to an unresolved V gene in the studies checked, with the rest unexplained. The V and J calls and clone size were taken over from that table, and D and trimming were inferred from the DNA. The sample contains approximately 170,000 clones, around 84% of them found a single time. The top ten clones comprise about 5.6% of the sample.

Participants in the prospective study were aged roughly 18 to 100 years, lived in 20 to 25 United States geographic areas, and enrolled through a virtual design. In the prospective study, cohorts were assigned on the basis of participant-reported clinical history obtained from a screening survey and a study questionnaire. Recovered participants in ImmuneRACE Cohort 3 were defined as having two consecutive negative NP/OP PCR tests, clearance from a healthcare professional, or resolution of symptoms. Each participant in the prospective study had whole blood, serum and a nasopharyngeal or oropharyngeal swab collected by mobile phlebotomists. Over a roughly 2-month period, participants in the prospective study had the option of providing additional blood draws and questionnaires. Prospective study blood samples were shipped either frozen or at room temperature before DNA extraction. This clonotype originated in a man aged 40-49 years who had recovered from COVID-19. The sample comprised PBMCs or T cells enriched from blood (not recorded which).

The DNA sequence is given as TGTGCCAGCAGCCCAACCGGGACAAACACCTACGAGCAGTACTTC. This yields the protein CASSPTGTNTYEQYF. The V and J genes are TRBV6-5 and TRBJ2-7; a weak D assignment points to TRBD1 (6 bases agree). As encoded in the germline V gene, CDR1 is MNHEY while CDR2 is SVGAGI. Including the terminal cysteine and phenylalanine, the CDR3 comprises 15 residues. Just CDR3 DNA is preserved here, 45 bases in frame from base 1. Cut back by 6 bases and 2 bases, the V and J ends lie 17 bases apart.